This T cell receptor beta chain originates from a study of T cell changes during pregnancy in multiple sclerosis. Produced via immunoSEQ multiplex PCR; TCRdb's table is partial and in-frame only. This sample carries fewer than 30,000 clones, around nine tenths of them seen once, and the ten largest clones take 9.4%. Per the germline V gene, CDR1 is KGHSH and CDR2 is LQKENI. V shed 3 bases, J shed 7 bases, and the junction held 2 bases outside the gene matches. The CDR3 is 14 residues long. The source was CD8+ T cells from peripheral blood mononuclear cells, collected in the third trimester of pregnancy. This receptor was identified in a female donor in good health, enrolled as a control in a pregnancy study. The chain is built from TRBV18 and TRBJ2-1; 11 bases fit TRBD1. CDR3 sequence reads: CASSPGTGGNEQFF. The CDR3, as DNA: TGTGCCAGCTCACCCGGGACAGGGGGTAATGAGCAGTTCTTC. Using reference TRBV18 and TRBJ2-1 for the parts outside the CDR3, the full variable domain is NAGVMQNPRHLVRRRGQEARLRCSPMKGHSHVYWYRQLPEEGLKFMVYLQKENIIDESGMPKERFSAEFPKEGPSILRIQQVVRGDSAAYFCASSPGTGGNEQFFGPGTRLTVL.